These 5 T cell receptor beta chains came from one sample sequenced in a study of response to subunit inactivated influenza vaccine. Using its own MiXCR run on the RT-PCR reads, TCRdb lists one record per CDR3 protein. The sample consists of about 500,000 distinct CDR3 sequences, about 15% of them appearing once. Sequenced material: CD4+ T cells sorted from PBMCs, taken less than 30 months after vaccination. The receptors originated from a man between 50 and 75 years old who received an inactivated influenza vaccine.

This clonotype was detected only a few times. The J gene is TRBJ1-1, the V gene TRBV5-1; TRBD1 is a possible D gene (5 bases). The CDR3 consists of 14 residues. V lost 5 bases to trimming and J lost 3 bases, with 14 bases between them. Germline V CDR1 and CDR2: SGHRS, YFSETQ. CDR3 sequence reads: CASRAGVIDTEAFF. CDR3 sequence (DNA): TGCGCCAGCAGAGCGGGGGTTATCGACACTGAAGCTTTCTTT.

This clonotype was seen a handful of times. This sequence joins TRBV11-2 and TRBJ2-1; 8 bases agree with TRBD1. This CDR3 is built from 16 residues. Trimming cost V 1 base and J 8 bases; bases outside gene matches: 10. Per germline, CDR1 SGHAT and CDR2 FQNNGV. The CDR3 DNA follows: TGTGCCAGCAGCTTAGTCCCTCAGGGGGCTTATGATGAGCAGTTCTTC. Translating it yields CASSLVPQGAYDEQFF.

The CDR3 loop reads CASSPETGIIGYGYTF. As DNA, the CDR3 is TGTGCCAGCAGTCCGGAGACAGGGATAATCGGCTATGGCTACACCTTC. The chain carries TRBV27 and TRBJ1-2; TRBD1 aligns across 7 bases. CDR3 length equals 16 residues. V gave up 5 bases and J gave up 4 bases; unmatched junction bases: 13. Germline-derived CDR1 and CDR2 are MNHEY and SMNVEV (reference sequence).

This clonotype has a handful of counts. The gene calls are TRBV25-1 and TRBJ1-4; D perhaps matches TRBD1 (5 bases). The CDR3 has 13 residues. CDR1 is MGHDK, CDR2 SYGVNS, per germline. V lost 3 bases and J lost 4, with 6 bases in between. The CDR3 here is CASSEGHNEKLFF. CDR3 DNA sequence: TGTGCCAGCAGTGAGGGGCATAATGAAAAACTGTTTTTT.

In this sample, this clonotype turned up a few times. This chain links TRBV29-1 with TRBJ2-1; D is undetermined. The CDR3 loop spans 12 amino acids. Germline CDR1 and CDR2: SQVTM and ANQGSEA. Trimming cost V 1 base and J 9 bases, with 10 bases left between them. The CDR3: CSVEVSVVEQFF. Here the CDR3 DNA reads TGCAGCGTTGAAGTTTCAGTAGTTGAGCAGTTCTTC.